The present entry profiles one TCR beta chain with its context. The target antigen is unknown. Sequenced by immunoSEQ multiplex PCR; TCRdb stores in-frame clones only, minus some. This repertoire shows over 150,000 clones, about 85% found once; its top ten account for 3% to 3.5%. This record comes from a study of T cell responses to AZD1222 COVID-19 vaccine. About the study: Investigators merged groups given second doses at roughly 4 or roughly 12 weeks.

Germline V gives CDR1 MNHEY, CDR2 SMNVEV (reference sequence). The J segment lost 4 bases and the V segment lost 3 bases, leaving 4 bases of the junction unmatched. This CDR3 is 14 amino acids long. Study-wide findings and caveats: It should be noted that donors were predominantly white British and more often female, and clonal diversity was possibly underestimated. Increases in Spike-specific TCR breadth and depth were seen after two AZD1222 doses. Unmutated variant regions reportedly attract nearly half of all spike-specific TCRs.

The sample was peripheral blood, taken on day 0 of AZD1222 vaccination. The chain employs TRBV27 and TRBJ2-5; 8 bases align to TRBD2. The origin of this receptor is an adult in good health. The CDR3 loop is CASSFGGALETQYF. The CDR3 DNA sequence: TGTGCCAGCAGTTTCGGGGGGGCGTTAGAGACCCAGTACTTC.